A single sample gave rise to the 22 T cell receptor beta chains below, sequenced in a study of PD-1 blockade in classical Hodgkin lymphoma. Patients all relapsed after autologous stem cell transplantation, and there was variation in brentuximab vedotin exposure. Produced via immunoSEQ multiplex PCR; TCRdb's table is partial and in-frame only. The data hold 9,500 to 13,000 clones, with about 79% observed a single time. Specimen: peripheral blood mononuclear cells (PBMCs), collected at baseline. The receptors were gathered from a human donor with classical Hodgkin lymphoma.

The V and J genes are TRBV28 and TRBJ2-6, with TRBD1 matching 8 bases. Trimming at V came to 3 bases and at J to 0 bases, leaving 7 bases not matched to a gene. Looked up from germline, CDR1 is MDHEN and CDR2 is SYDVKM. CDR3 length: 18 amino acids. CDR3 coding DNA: TGTGCCAGCAGTTTCGCCGGGACAGGTACCTCTGGGGCCAACGTCCTGACTTTC. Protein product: CASSFAGTGTSGANVLTF.

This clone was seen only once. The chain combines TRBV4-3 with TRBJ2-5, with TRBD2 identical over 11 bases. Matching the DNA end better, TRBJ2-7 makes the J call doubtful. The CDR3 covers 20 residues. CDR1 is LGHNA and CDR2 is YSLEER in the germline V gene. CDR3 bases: TGCGCCAGCAGCCAAGATATTTACGCTAGCGGGGGGTTAAGGGGCTACGAGCAGTACTTC. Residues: CASSQDIYASGGLRGYEQYF.

The CDR3: CASRSWGKGTYEQYF. The CDR3 nucleotides read TGTGCCAGCAGAAGCTGGGGGAAAGGAACCTACGAGCAGTACTTC. The V gene is TRBV7-2, the J gene TRBJ2-7; the D gene could be TRBD1 or TRBD2 (5 bases each). Trimming left V 6 bases short and J 2 bases short, with 17 bases between. Germline V gene lookup returns CDR1 SGHTA and CDR2 FQGNSA. The CDR3 runs 15 residues.

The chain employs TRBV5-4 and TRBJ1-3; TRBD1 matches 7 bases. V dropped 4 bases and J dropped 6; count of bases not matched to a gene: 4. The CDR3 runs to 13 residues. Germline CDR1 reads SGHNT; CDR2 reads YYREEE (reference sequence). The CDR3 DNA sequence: TGTGCCAGCAGCCCTGGGACAGAAAACACCATATATTTT. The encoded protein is CASSPGTENTIYF.

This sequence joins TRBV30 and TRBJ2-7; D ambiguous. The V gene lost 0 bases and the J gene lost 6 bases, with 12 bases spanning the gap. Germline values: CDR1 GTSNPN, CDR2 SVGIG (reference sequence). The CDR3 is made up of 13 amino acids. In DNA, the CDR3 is TGTGCCTGGAGTGTGAATGGGCCGGGCGAGCAGTACTTC. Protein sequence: CAWSVNGPGEQYF.

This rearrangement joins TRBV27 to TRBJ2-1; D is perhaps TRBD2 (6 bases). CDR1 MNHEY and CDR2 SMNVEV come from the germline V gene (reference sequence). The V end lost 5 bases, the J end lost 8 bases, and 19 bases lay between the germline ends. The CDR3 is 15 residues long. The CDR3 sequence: CASSIPIGRRDEQFF. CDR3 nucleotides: TGTGCCAGCAGTATCCCTATCGGGAGAAGGGATGAGCAGTTCTTC.

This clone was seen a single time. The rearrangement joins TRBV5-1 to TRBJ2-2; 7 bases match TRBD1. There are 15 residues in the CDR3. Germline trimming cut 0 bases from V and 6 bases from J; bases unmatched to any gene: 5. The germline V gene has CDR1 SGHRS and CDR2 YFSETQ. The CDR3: CASSLEGTGAGELFF. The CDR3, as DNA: TGCGCCAGCAGCTTGGAGGGAACAGGGGCCGGGGAGCTGTTTTTT.

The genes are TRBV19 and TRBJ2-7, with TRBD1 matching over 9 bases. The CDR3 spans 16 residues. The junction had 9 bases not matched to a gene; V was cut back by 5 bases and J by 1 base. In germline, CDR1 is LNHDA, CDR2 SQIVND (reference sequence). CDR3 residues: CASSVYRGRGSYEQYF. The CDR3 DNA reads TGTGCCAGTAGTGTTTACAGGGGGCGCGGATCCTACGAGCAGTACTTC. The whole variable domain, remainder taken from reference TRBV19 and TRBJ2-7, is DGGITQSPKYLFRKEGQNVTLSCEQNLNHDAMYWYRQDPGQGLRLIYYSQIVNDFQKGDIAEGYSVSREKKESFPLTVTSAQKNPTAFYLCASSVYRGRGSYEQYFGPGTRLTVT.

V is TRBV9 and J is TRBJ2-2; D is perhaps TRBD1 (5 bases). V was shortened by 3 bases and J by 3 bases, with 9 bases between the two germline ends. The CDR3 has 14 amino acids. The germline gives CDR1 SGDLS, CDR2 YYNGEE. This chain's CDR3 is CASSERQHTGELFF. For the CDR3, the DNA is TGTGCCAGCAGCGAGAGACAGCACACCGGGGAGCTGTTTTTT.

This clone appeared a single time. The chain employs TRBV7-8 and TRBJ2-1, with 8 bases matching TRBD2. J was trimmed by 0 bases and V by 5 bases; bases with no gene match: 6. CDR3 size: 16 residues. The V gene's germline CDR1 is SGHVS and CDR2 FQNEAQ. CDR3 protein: CASSPFGGVSYNEQFF. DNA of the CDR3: TGTGCCAGCAGCCCCTTCGGGGGGGTCTCCTACAATGAGCAGTTCTTC.

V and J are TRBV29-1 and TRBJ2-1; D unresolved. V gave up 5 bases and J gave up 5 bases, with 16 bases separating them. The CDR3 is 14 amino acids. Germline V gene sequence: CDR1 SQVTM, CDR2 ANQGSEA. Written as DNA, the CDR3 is TGCAGCGTTACCAGGCCGGGTGGGAACAATGAGCAGTTCTTC. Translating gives CSVTRPGGNNEQFF.

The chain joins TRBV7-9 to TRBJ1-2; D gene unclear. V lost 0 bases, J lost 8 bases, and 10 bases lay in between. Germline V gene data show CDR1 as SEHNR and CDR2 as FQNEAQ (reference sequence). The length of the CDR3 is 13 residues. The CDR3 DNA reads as TGTGCCAGCAGCTTAGCGGATGGTCAGGGCTACACCTTC. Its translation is CASSLADGQGYTF.

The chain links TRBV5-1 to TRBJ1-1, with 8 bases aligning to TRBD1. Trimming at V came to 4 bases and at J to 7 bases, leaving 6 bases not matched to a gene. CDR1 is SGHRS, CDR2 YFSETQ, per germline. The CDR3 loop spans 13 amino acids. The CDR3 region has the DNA TGCGCCAGCAGCCCGGGACAGGTTGTTGAAGCTTTCTTT. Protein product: CASSPGQVVEAFF.

CDR3 region: CASSRTSGTPGQFF. The CDR3 coding sequence is TGCGCCAGCAGCCGGACTAGCGGAACCCCTGGACAGTTCTTC. V usage is TRBV4-3 and J usage is TRBJ2-1; TRBD2 agrees at 10 bases. With 4 bases clipped from V and 13 bases from J, the junction kept 10 bases outside the gene matches. The germline V gene encodes CDR1 LGHNA and CDR2 YSLEER. There are 14 residues in the CDR3.

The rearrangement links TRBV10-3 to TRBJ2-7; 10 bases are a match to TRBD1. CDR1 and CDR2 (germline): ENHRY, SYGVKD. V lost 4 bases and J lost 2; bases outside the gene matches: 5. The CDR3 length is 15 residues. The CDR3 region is CAISVGQGETYEQYF. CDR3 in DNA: TGTGCCATCAGTGTCGGACAGGGGGAGACCTACGAGCAGTACTTC.

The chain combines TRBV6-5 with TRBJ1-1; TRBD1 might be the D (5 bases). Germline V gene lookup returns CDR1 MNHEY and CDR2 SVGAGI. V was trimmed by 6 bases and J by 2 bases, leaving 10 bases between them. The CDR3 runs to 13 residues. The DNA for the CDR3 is TGTGCCAGCAGCAGACAGCTCAACACTGAAGCTTTCTTT. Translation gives CASSRQLNTEAFF.

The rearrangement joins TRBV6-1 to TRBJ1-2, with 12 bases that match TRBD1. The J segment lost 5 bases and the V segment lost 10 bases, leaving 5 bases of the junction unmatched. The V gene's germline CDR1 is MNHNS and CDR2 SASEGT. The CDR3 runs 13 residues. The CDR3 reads CATGTGGLYGYTF. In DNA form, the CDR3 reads TGTGCCACCGGGACAGGGGGCTTGTATGGCTACACCTTC.

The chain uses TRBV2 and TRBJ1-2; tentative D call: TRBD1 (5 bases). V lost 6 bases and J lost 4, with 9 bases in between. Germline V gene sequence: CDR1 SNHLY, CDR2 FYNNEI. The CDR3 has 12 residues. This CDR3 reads CASRQESYGYTF. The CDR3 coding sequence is TGTGCCAGCAGACAGGAGAGCTATGGCTACACCTTC.

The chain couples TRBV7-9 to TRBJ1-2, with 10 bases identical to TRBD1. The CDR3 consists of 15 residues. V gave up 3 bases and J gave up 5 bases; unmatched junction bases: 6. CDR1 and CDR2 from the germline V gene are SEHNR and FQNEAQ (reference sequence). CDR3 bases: TGTGCCAGCAGCTTTGGACAGGGGGTTACTTATGGCTACACCTTC. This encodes CASSFGQGVTYGYTF.

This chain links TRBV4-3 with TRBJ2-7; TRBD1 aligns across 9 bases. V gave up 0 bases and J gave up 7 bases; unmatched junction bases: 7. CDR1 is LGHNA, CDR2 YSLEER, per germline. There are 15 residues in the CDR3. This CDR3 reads CASSQETGGFLEQYF. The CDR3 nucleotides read TGCGCCAGCAGCCAAGAAACAGGGGGCTTTCTTGAGCAGTACTTC.

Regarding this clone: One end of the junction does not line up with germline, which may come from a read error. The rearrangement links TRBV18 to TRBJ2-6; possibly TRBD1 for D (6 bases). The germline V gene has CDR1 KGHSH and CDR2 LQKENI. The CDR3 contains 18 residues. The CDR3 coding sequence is TGTGCCAGCTCACTTGTAAGGGACATTACAAAGTCGGGCCAACGTCCTGACTTC. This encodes CASSLVRDITKSGQRPDF.

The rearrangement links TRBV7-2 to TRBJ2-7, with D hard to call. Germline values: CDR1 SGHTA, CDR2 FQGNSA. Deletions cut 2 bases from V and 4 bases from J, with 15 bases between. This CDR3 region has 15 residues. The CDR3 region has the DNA TGTGCCAGCAGCTTAAATTCTGGCAGCACTTACGAGCAGTACTTC. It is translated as CASSLNSGSTYEQYF.